This TCR beta chain was obtained from a study of blood T cell repertoires in COVID-19. Study details: From the United States, Italy and Spain came samples of acute and convalescent COVID-19. The analysed material was cDNA or gDNA that came from T cells, B-cell-depleted T cells, or PBMCs.

The V gene's germline CDR1 is SEHNR and CDR2 FQNEAQ (reference sequence). J gave up 5 bases and V 4 bases, and 9 bases lay outside the gene matches. CDR3 size: 17 residues. In the authors' methods: Scientists estimated how many nucleated cells there were by amplifying reference gene primers. Data came from immunoSEQ multiplex PCR; TCRdb stores just in-frame clones and leaves some out. V and J calls and clone size follow that table, whereas D and trimming were derived from the DNA. Of under 200,000 clones listed, 85% to 95% are singletons. The sample taken for sequencing was peripheral blood. This chain connects TRBV7-9 to TRBJ2-1, with TRBD2 matching over 12 bases. The receptor comes from a man between 50 and 59 years old with acute or convalescent COVID-19. CDR3 coding DNA: TGTGCCAGCAGCTCAGGACTAGCGGGAAGGGTGGACAATGAGCAGTTCTTC. Translating it yields CASSSGLAGRVDNEQFF.